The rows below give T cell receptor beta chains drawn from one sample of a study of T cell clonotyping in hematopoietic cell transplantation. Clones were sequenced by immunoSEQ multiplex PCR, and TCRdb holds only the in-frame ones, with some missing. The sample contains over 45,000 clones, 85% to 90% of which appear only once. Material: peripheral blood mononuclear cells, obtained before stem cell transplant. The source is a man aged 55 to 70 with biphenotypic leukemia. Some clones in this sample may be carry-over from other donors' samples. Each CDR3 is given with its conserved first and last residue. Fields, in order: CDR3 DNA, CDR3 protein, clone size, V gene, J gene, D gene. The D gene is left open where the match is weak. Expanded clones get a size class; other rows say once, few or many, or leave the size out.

TGTGCCAGTAGTATAAGGGAGCGGGCGCAAGAGACCCAGTACTTC	CASSIRERAQETQYF	.	TRBV19	TRBJ2-5	.
TGCGCCAGCAGCTTGGGAGGGGGGGATCAGCCCCAGCATTTT	CASSLGGGDQPQHF	.	TRBV5-1	TRBJ1-5	.
TGCGCCAGCAGCTCGGAACCGACAGATACGCAGTATTTT	CASSSEPTDTQYF	.	TRBV5-1	TRBJ2-3	.
TGTGCCAGCAGCCCTGGACAGGGCTATCAGCCCCAGCATTTT	CASSPGQGYQPQHF	.	TRBV9	TRBJ1-5	TRBD1
TGCAGTGCTAGAGACGCCTACGAGCAGTACTTC	CSARDAYEQYF	.	TRBV20-1	TRBJ2-7	.
TGTGCCAGCAGCTTGGCAGGTTCCCACTACGAGCAGTACTTC	CASSLAGSHYEQYF	.	TRBV5-6	TRBJ2-7	.
TGTGCCAGTAGTATGTCTACAGGGAGTTCTAACTATGGCTACACCTTC	CASSMSTGSSNYGYTF	.	TRBV19	TRBJ1-2	.
TGTGCCAGCAGCCCGGGACAGGGAAACCCCCAGTACTTC	CASSPGQGNPQYF	.	TRBV7-9	TRBJ2-5	TRBD1
TGTGCCAGCTCACCGATCGGGAGCGACGGCTACACCTTC	CASSPIGSDGYTF	.	TRBV18	TRBJ1-2	.
TGTGCCATCACCTCGGACAGGTCCTCGGGGGAGCAGTACTTC	CAITSDRSSGEQYF	.	TRBV10-3	TRBJ2-7	TRBD1
TGTGCCAGCAGTTCACCGGGACAGGGGGGCAATGAGCAGTTCTTC	CASSSPGQGGNEQFF	.	TRBV28	TRBJ2-1	TRBD1
TGTGCCAGCAGTGTTCGACCTAATGAAAAACTGTTTTTT	CASSVRPNEKLFF	.	TRBV2	TRBJ1-4	.
TGTGCCAGCAGCGTAGGGAGCGGGAGAAACACAGATACGCAGTATTTT	CASSVGSGRNTDTQYF	.	TRBV9	TRBJ2-3	TRBD2
TGCGCCAGCAGCCAGAGTAGCGGGAGAGACTACGAGCAGTACTTC	CASSQSSGRDYEQYF	.	TRBV4-1	TRBJ2-7	TRBD2
TGCGCCAGCAGGAGGGACAGGGGGCCTCCCGTCTCCTATGGCTACACCTTC	CASRRDRGPPVSYGYTF	.	TRBV23-1	TRBJ1-2	TRBD1
TGCGCCAGCAGCTTGGAGGGGGCTGATACGCAGTATTTT	CASSLEGADTQYF	few	TRBV5-1	TRBJ2-3	TRBD1
TGCGCCAGCAGCTTTCGACAGGATCTAGTGACCCAGTACTTC	CASSFRQDLVTQYF	.	TRBV5-1	TRBJ2-5	.
TGCGCCAGCAGCCGCGGTCAGGGCGGAGATACGCAGTATTTT	CASSRGQGGDTQYF	.	TRBV4-3	TRBJ2-3	.
TGTGCCAGCAGGACAAGGCCAACATCCTACGAGCAGTACTTC	CASRTRPTSYEQYF	once	TRBV2	TRBJ2-7	.
TGTGCCAGCAGCACGCCCGGGGAAGAGACCCAGTACTTC	CASSTPGEETQYF	.	TRBV25-1	TRBJ2-5	.
TGTGCCAGCAGCTTTACAGGGGGCGAATACGAGCAGTACTTC	CASSFTGGEYEQYF	.	TRBV7-2	TRBJ2-7	TRBD1
TGTGCCAGCAGGCTAGGGGAATGGGCAGATACGCAGTATTTT	CASRLGEWADTQYF	.	TRBV27	TRBJ2-3	.
TGTGCCAGCAGTATACCTTTAGCGGGAGGGCCGCCGGAGGCCAAAAACATTCAGTACTTC	CASSIPLAGGPPEAKNIQYF	.	TRBV2	TRBJ2-4	TRBD2
TGTGCCAGCAGTCTAGCGGGAGGGCGGGACGAGCAGTACTTC	CASSLAGGRDEQYF	.	TRBV4-2	TRBJ2-7	TRBD2
TGCGCCAGCAGGTCTAGTGTGAACACCGGGGAGCTGTTTTTT	CASRSSVNTGELFF	.	TRBV4-1	TRBJ2-2	.
TGTGCCACCAGAGGGCAGCTAGGAAACACCATATATTTT	CATRGQLGNTIYF	once	TRBV6-5	TRBJ1-3	.
TGTGCCATCAGTGAGGCACAGGGCGGAAGGCAGCCCCAGCATTTT	CAISEAQGGRQPQHF	.	TRBV10-3	TRBJ1-5	.
TGTGCCTGGAGCCAGTATAGCAATCAGCCCCAGCATTTT	CAWSQYSNQPQHF	.	TRBV30	TRBJ1-5	.
TGTGCCAGCAGTTCTGTGGGATCAAATTCCTACGAGCAGTACTTC	CASSSVGSNSYEQYF	.	TRBV27	TRBJ2-7	.
TGTGCCAGCAGTGGGGGGGGGTACGCCGGGGAGCTGTTTTTT	CASSGGGYAGELFF	.	TRBV25-1	TRBJ2-2	TRBD2
TGTGCCAGCAGTGAATTCGGGGTTGAGACCCAGTACTTC	CASSEFGVETQYF	medium-sized	TRBV25-1	TRBJ2-5	.
TGTGCCTTCCCCGGGACAGGGGGTACCTACACCTTC	CAFPGTGGTYTF	.	TRBV30	TRBJ1-2	TRBD1
TGTGCCAGCAGTGAAGCGTTCGACCGAATGGGGGGCTACACCTTC	CASSEAFDRMGGYTF	once	TRBV6-1	TRBJ1-2	.
TGTGCCAGCAGCTCCCCCCTCGGAGGGTTATCTGGAAACACCATATATTTT	CASSSPLGGLSGNTIYF	.	TRBV7-9	TRBJ1-3	.
TGTGCCAGCAGTTATCATGGCACCTACTATGGCTACACCTTC	CASSYHGTYYGYTF	.	TRBV6-5	TRBJ1-2	.
TGTGCCAGCGGCGGGTCAGCTACAGTCGACGAGCAGTACTTC	CASGGSATVDEQYF	.	TRBV6-6	TRBJ2-7	.
TGTGCCACGAACTTGGGACAGGGTATAGGGGAGCAGTACTTC	CATNLGQGIGEQYF	.	TRBV10-3	TRBJ2-7	TRBD1
TGTGCCAGCAGCTTAAGTAAACAGGGGGGCGAAGAGACCCAGTACTTC	CASSLSKQGGEETQYF	.	TRBV7-8	TRBJ2-5	TRBD1
TGTGCCAGCAGCAGCGTCGGGGCGGAGACCCAGTACTTC	CASSSVGAETQYF	.	TRBV7-3	TRBJ2-5	.
TGTGCCAGCAGTGATAGGAGTTCTGGAAACACCATATATTTT	CASSDRSSGNTIYF	.	TRBV6-1	TRBJ1-3	.
TGTGCCAGCAGTGACAACAGGGGAATCGATGGCTACACCTTC	CASSDNRGIDGYTF	.	TRBV6-1	TRBJ1-2	TRBD1
TGTGCCAGCAGCTTGACACGGGAGACCCAGTACTTC	CASSLTRETQYF	.	TRBV7-2	TRBJ2-5	.